The next 20 T cell receptor beta chains were all read from a single sample in a study of blood T cell repertoires in COVID-19. Assay: immunoSEQ multiplex PCR; the TCRdb copy retains only in-frame clones and omits some. The table lists about 180,000 clones, less than 85% of them singletons, with 15% to 20% in the top ten. What was sequenced was PBMCs or T cells enriched from blood (not recorded which). The receptors were gathered from a man between 60 and 75 years old who had recovered from COVID-19.

V is TRBV5-5 and J is TRBJ2-5; 14 nucleotides line up with TRBD2. This CDR3 is 17 amino acids long. J was trimmed by 4 bases and V by 4 bases; bases with no gene match: 9. The V gene's germline CDR1 is SGHKS and CDR2 YYEKEE (reference sequence). CDR3: CASSPGGLAGGRETQYF. The CDR3 region has the DNA TGTGCCAGCAGCCCTGGTGGACTAGCGGGGGGAAGAGAGACCCAGTACTTC.

The rearrangement links TRBV30 to TRBJ1-1, with D possibly matching TRBD1 (5 bases). Per germline, CDR1 GTSNPN and CDR2 SVGIG (reference sequence). Trimming pared 1 base from V and 5 bases from J, leaving 14 bases between. This CDR3 is built from 14 residues. CDR3 sequence: CAWSEGGARTEAFF. CDR3 coding DNA: TGTGCCTGGAGTGAGGGAGGGGCGCGAACTGAAGCTTTCTTT.

This sequence joins TRBV27 and TRBJ1-5, with 8 bases fitting TRBD1. This CDR3 has 13 residues. CDR1 and CDR2 (germline): MNHEY, SMNVEV (reference sequence). Germline trimming cut 6 bases from V and 6 bases from J; bases unmatched to any gene: 4. In DNA, the CDR3 is TGTGCCAGCAGCCTTACAGGGGGTCAGCCCCAGCATTTT. Translation: CASSLTGGQPQHF.

The chain couples TRBV10-3 to TRBJ1-1; 8 nucleotides line up with TRBD1. CDR1 is ENHRY, CDR2 SYGVKD, per germline. After removal of 5 bases from V and 1 base from J, the junction contained 9 bases not matched to a gene. The CDR3 covers 16 residues. The CDR3 bases are TGTGCCATCAGTCCCGGACAGGGAACATCGAACACTGAAGCTTTCTTT. Amino acid sequence: CAISPGQGTSNTEAFF.

This clone was observed a single time. This chain links TRBV29-1 with TRBJ2-5, with 8 bases identical to TRBD2. Germline V gives CDR1 SQVTM, CDR2 ANQGSEA. There are 16 residues in the CDR3. Losses at the gene ends were 4 bases for V and 5 bases for J; bases not matched to a gene: 15. CDR3 amino acids: CSVGAPRAGVQETQYF. The CDR3 DNA follows: TGCAGCGTTGGGGCCCCCCGAGCGGGGGTACAGGAGACCCAGTACTTC. Drawing the rest from reference TRBV29-1 and TRBJ2-5, the complete variable domain is SAVISQKPSRDICQRGTSLTIQCQVDSQVTMMFWYRQQPGQSLTLIATANQGSEATYESGFVIDKFPISRPNLTFSTLTVSNMSPEDSSIYLCSVGAPRAGVQETQYFGPGTRLLVL.

The V call is TRBV9, the J call TRBJ2-5; TRBD2 aligns across 16 bases. The CDR3 totals 16 residues. Germline-derived CDR1 and CDR2 are SGDLS and YYNGEE. V lost 2 bases and J lost 6; bases outside the gene matches: 4. CDR3 nucleotides: TGTGCCAGCAGCGTGGGACTAGCGGGGGGGCTAAAGACCCAGTACTTC. Translation: CASSVGLAGGLKTQYF.

This CDR3 reads CASSPRIGNTIYF. DNA of the CDR3: TGTGCCAGCAGCCCGAGAATTGGAAACACCATATATTTT. The gene calls are TRBV9 and TRBJ1-3; D is unresolved. The CDR3 contains 13 residues. The germline V gene encodes CDR1 SGDLS and CDR2 YYNGEE. Deletions cut 4 bases from V and 3 bases from J, with 8 bases between.

The chain employs TRBV12-3 or TRBV12-4 and TRBJ2-2, with TRBD1 matching 7 bases. V shed 6 bases, J shed 6 bases, and the junction held 1 base outside the gene matches. The CDR3 totals 12 residues. CDR3 in amino acids: CASRTGPGELFF. DNA for the CDR3: TGTGCCAGCAGGACAGGGCCCGGGGAGCTGTTTTTT.

The rearrangement uses TRBV28 and TRBJ2-1; 7 bases align to TRBD2. After removal of 4 bases from V and 7 bases from J, the junction contained 7 bases not matched to a gene. The CDR3 runs to 14 residues. Germline CDR1 MDHEN, CDR2 SYDVKM. In DNA, the CDR3 is TGTGCCAGCAGTTCCACTGGCGGGAGTAATGAGCAGTTCTTC. This encodes CASSSTGGSNEQFF.

The CDR3 region is CASSSSGGINEQYF. The CDR3 DNA sequence: TGTGCCAGCAGCTCCTCAGGGGGCATAAACGAGCAGTACTTC. The chain couples TRBV13 to TRBJ2-7, with 8 positions matching TRBD1. This CDR3 spans 14 amino acids. Germline V CDR1 and CDR2: PRHDT, FYEKMQ (reference sequence). The V and J ends lost 4 bases and 5 bases, in that order; junction bases with no gene match: 7.

The chain uses TRBV12-5 and TRBJ1-1; D may be TRBD1 (6 bases). The CDR3 length is 18 residues. The germline V gene has CDR1 LGHNT and CDR2 FRNRAP. V lost 0 bases and J 6 bases, leaving 23 bases between the germline ends. The CDR3 coding sequence is TGTGCTAGTGGTTTGGTACTGGGGGCGTCCCGCCTCGGGTCTGAAGCTTTCTTT. It is translated as CASGLVLGASRLGSEAFF.

The genes are TRBV5-6 and TRBJ2-3; 9 positions agree with TRBD1. The CDR3 has 15 residues. J was trimmed by 4 bases and V by 2 bases; bases with no gene match: 5. CDR1 is SGHDT and CDR2 is YYEEEE in the germline V gene. The CDR3 protein is CASSLIQGASDTQYF. As DNA, the CDR3 is TGTGCCAGCAGCTTAATACAGGGGGCGTCAGATACGCAGTATTTT. Looking up the rest from reference TRBV5-6 and TRBJ2-3 gives the full variable domain: DAGVTQSPTHLIKTRGQQVTLRCSPKSGHDTVSWYQQALGQGPQFIFQYYEEEERQRGNFPDRFSGHQFPNYSSELNVNALLLGDSALYLCASSLIQGASDTQYFGPGTRLTVL.

The chain is built from TRBV28 and TRBJ2-7, with 8 nucleotides matching TRBD1. Trimming took 5 bases from V and 1 from J; bases not matched to a gene: 7. The CDR3 consists of 15 residues. In germline, CDR1 is MDHEN, CDR2 SYDVKM. CDR3 nucleotides: TGTGCCAGCAGTATCAGACAGGGGTTATCCTACGAGCAGTACTTC. This gives the protein CASSIRQGLSYEQYF.

This clone was seen a handful of times. The chain has TRBV11-2 and TRBJ2-2, with D maybe TRBD2 (7 bases). Trimming shortened V by 7 bases and J by 0 bases, and 15 bases separated the two germline ends. This CDR3 comprises 16 residues. The germline gives CDR1 SGHAT, CDR2 FQNNGV. DNA of the CDR3: TGTGCCAGCAACTTTAGAGGGGGGGCGAACACCGGGGAGCTGTTTTTT. It codes for CASNFRGGANTGELFF.

V and J are TRBV19 and TRBJ2-1; D perhaps matches TRBD1 (6 bases). Trimming left V 11 bases short and J 7 bases short, with 45 bases between. The CDR3 runs to 22 residues. Germline CDR1 LNHDA, CDR2 SQIVND (reference sequence). CDR3 loop: CAATTTYPPPDRGQITMNEQFF. CDR3 bases: TGTGCCGCTACAACAACGTATCCTCCCCCCGACCGGGGACAAATTACAATGAATGAGCAGTTCTTC.

This chain joins TRBV19 and TRBJ1-5; 10 bases line up with TRBD1. This CDR3 spans 15 amino acids. Germline CDR1 is LNHDA and CDR2 is SQIVND (reference sequence). Trimming cost V 2 bases and J 9 bases; bases outside gene matches: 7. The DNA for the CDR3 is TGTGCCAGTAGTATAAGACAGGGGGCGCGGGGGCCCCAGCATTTT. This gives the protein CASSIRQGARGPQHF.

The chain employs TRBV2 and TRBJ2-2; 8 nucleotides agree with TRBD1. The CDR3 covers 16 residues. With V trimmed by 2 bases and J by 3 bases, 5 bases remained unmatched. Germline loops: CDR1 SNHLY, CDR2 FYNNEI. The CDR3 sequence is CASSESGGDHTGELFF. In DNA, the CDR3 is TGTGCCAGCAGTGAATCAGGGGGCGATCACACCGGGGAGCTGTTTTTT.

The V gene is TRBV7-9, the J gene TRBJ2-3; 8 bases match TRBD2. V trimming: 5 bases; J trimming: 4 bases; junction bases outside the gene matches: 8. Germline lookup yields CDR1 SEHNR and CDR2 FQNEAQ (reference sequence). The CDR3 consists of 15 residues. The DNA of the CDR3 is TGTGCCAGCAGCGTTAGCGGGGTCGGCCCAGATACGCAGTATTTT. It translates to CASSVSGVGPDTQYF. Combining the CDR3 with reference TRBV7-9 and TRBJ2-3 gives the whole variable domain DTGVSQNPRHKITKRGQNVTFRCDPISEHNRLYWYRQTLGQGPEFLTYFQNEAQLEKSRLLSDRFSAERPKGSFSTLEIQRTEQGDSAMYLCASSVSGVGPDTQYFGPGTRLTVL.

The rearrangement uses TRBV21-1 and TRBJ2-1; the DNA was not compared with TRBD2, the D call given in the table. TRBV21-1 is reported as a pseudogene. The CDR3 consists of 11 residues. This CDR3 reads CASSNPNEQFF. The CDR3, as DNA: TGTGCCAGCAGCAACCCGAATGAGCAGTTCTTC.

The chain combines TRBV6-1 with TRBJ2-1; 8 positions agree with TRBD2. The trim removed 3 bases at V and 7 bases at J, leaving 8 bases unmatched. This CDR3 comprises 15 residues. Germline V gene lookup returns CDR1 MNHNS and CDR2 SASEGT. CDR3 bases: TGTGCCAGCAGTGAGGTGATAGCGGGGAAAAATGAGCAGTTCTTC. Translated, it gives CASSEVIAGKNEQFF.